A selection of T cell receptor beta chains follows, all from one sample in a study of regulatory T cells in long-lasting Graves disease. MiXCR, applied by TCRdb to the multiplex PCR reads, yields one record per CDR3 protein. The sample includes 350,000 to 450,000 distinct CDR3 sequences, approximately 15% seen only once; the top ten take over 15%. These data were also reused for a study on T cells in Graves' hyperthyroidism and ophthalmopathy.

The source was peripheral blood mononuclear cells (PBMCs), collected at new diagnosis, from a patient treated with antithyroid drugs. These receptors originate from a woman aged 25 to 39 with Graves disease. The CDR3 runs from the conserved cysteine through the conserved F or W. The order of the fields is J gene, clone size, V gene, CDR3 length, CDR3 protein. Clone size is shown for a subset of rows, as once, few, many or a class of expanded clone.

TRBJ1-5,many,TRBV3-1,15,CASSQDEGGNQPQHF
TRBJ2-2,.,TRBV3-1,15,CASSGTGGFTRELFF
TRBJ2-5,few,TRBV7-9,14,CASSLGTSQETQYF
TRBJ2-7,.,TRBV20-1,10,CSASAGEQYF
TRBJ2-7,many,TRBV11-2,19,CASSDPGTGGRRSRYEQYF
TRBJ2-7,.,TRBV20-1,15,CSAFLAGGDSYEQYF
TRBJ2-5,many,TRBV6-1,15,CASTETGGKGETQYF
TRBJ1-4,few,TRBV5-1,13,CASSWGNNEKLFF
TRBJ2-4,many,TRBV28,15,CASSYPKREGSIQYF
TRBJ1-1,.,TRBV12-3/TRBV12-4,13,CASSLSGQGEAFF
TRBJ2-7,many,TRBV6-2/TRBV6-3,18,CASSYSWREDPRAYEQYF
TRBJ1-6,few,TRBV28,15,CASSPRGQTNSPLHF
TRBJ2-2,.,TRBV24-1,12,CATSDTSGELFF
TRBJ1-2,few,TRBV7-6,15,CASSKTQGRSYGYTF
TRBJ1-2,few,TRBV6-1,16,CASRVIGTELNYGYTF
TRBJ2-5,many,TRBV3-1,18,CASSQLAGGLVILETQYF
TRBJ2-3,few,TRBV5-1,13,CASSPNMQDTQYF
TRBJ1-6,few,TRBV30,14,CAWRNQGSDSPLHF
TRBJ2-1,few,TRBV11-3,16,CASSLGGQSSYNEQFF
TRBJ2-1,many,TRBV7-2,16,CASSLGAGVAFNEQFF
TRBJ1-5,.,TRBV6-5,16,CASSLKGEGSNQPQHF
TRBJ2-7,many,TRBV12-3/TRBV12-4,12,CASRGSSYEQYF
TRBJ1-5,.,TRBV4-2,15,CASSQRDKANQPQHF
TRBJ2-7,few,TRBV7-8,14,CASSLGRAVYEQYF
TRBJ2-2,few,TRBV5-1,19,CATTTLGGQPGRDTGELFF
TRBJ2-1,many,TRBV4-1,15,CASSPSGRAGHEQFF
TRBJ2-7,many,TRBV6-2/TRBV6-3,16,CASRARTSGISYEQYF
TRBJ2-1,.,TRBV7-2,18,CASSLAPGAGGPNNEQFF
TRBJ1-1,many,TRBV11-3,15,CASSFRGGLNTEAFF
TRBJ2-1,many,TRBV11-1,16,CASSASGTRVYNEQFF
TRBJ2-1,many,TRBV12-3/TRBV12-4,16,CASSPTWDSSYNEQFF
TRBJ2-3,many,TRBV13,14,CASSPGLPLGTQYF
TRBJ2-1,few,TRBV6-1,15,CASSDSDSGRDEQFF
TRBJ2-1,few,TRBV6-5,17,CASSFKTGRLAMNEQFF
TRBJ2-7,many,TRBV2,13,CASSQGVVYEQYF
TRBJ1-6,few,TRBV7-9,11,CASSSRVAIHF
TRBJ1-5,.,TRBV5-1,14,CASSPRDGDQPQHF
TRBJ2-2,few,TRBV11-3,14,CASSFDRIPGELFF
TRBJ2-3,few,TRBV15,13,CATSRVRTDTQYF
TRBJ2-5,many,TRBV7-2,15,CASSLVHRVVETQYF
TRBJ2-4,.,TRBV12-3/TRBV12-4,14,CASREDLAKNIQYF
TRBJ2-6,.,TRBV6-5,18,CASSYTHGGSAGANVLTF
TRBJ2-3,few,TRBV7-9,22,CASSWPGDSGLAEGSSTDTQYF
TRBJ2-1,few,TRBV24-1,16,CATSEGGTSGRNEQFF
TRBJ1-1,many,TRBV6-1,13,CASEGHRTTEAFF
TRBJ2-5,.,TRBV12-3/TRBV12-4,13,CASSLAGEGTQYF
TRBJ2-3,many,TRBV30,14,CAWIGGMVTDTQYF